This T cell receptor (beta chain) was identified during a study of T cells in Graves' hyperthyroidism and ophthalmopathy. The overall study: The authors collected peripheral blood at initial diagnosis, before any treatment.

It was RNA transcripts that yielded the amplified TCR beta CDR3 regions. An initial round of RT-PCR targeting the TCR CDR3 relied on the HTBI primer set. TCRdb used MiXCR to reprocess the multiplex PCR reads, holding one entry per CDR3 protein. This table has around 400,000 distinct CDR3 sequences, approximately 14% appearing once. General study points: Among clonotypes expanded in thyroid above 0.001, most were also found in blood.

V lost 3 bases to trimming and J lost 3 bases, with 13 bases between them. The CDR3 has 15 residues. In germline, CDR1 is SNHLY, CDR2 FYNNEI. This clonotype showed up many times. Antigen: not known. Drawn at first hyperthyroidism diagnosis, the blood sample preceded any ophthalmopathy symptoms. The origin of this receptor is a young woman with Graves' hyperthyroidism that later progressed to Graves' ophthalmopathy. Source material: blood. This chain uses TRBV2 with TRBJ2-3, with D perhaps TRBD2 (6 bases). In nucleotides, the CDR3 is TGTGCCAGCAGTGACTACGGGAGACGAACAGATACGCAGTATTTT. Translated: CASSDYGRRTDTQYF.